Presented here are 23 T cell receptor beta chains from one specimen sequenced in a study of Ad26.COV2.S vaccination and SARS-CoV-2 variants. The sample's treatment: 15 to 20 received Ad26.COV2.S at low or high dose, single or two shots; several received placebo; per-sample allocation not given. Collection of samples fell on day 63 after the first vaccine or placebo injection. TCRdb's copy holds only in-frame clones and misses some; the assay was immunoSEQ multiplex PCR. The sample carries over 400,000 clones, 90% recorded once. The specimen was peripheral blood, collected in a trial of Ad26.COV2.S vaccine versus placebo. The source is a person between 18 and 59 years old who received the Ad26.COV2.S COVID-19 vaccine or a placebo.

This clone showed up just once. V is TRBV28 and J is TRBJ2-1, with 8 bases that match TRBD1. The CDR3 length is 16 residues. With 5 bases clipped from V and 10 bases from J, the junction kept 16 bases outside the gene matches. Germline V gives CDR1 MDHEN, CDR2 SYDVKM. CDR3 in amino acids: CASSPLGGTGLGEQFF. The CDR3 DNA reads TGTGCCAGCAGTCCCCTGGGCGGGACAGGCCTTGGGGAGCAGTTCTTC.

CDR3 DNA sequence: TGTGCCAGCAGCCAGGGACAGGGGGGCAATGAGCAGTTCTTC. It specifies CASSQGQGGNEQFF. The V and J genes are TRBV7-3 and TRBJ2-1; 11 nucleotides agree with TRBD1. This CDR3 has 14 amino acids. The V gene's germline CDR1 is SGHTA and CDR2 FQGTGA. V shed 5 bases, J shed 6 bases, and the junction held 3 bases outside the gene matches.

The chain joins TRBV18 to TRBJ2-2; D is perhaps TRBD1 (6 bases). This CDR3 has 15 residues. Germline V gives CDR1 KGHSH, CDR2 LQKENI. V shed 6 bases and J shed 1 base, with 12 bases lying between them. The CDR3 DNA sequence: TGTGCCAGCTCGGCCGGGACACAGAACACCGGGGAGCTGTTTTTT. Encoded protein: CASSAGTQNTGELFF.

This sequence joins TRBV5-6 and TRBJ2-7, with D possibly being TRBD1 or TRBD2 (5 bases each). Germline assignment: CDR1 SGHDT and CDR2 YYEEEE. CDR3 length equals 16 residues. Trimming shortened V by 4 bases and J by 1 base, and 18 bases separated the two germline ends. The chain's CDR3 is CASSPRRAGPSYEQYF. DNA for the CDR3: TGTGCCAGCAGCCCGCGGCGGGCAGGGCCGTCCTACGAGCAGTACTTC.

The chain employs TRBV19 and TRBJ1-5, with 7 bases lining up with TRBD1. CDR1 is LNHDA, CDR2 SQIVND, per germline (reference sequence). Germline trimming cut 0 bases from V and 3 bases from J; bases unmatched to any gene: 17. The CDR3 covers 20 residues. In nucleotides, the CDR3 is TGTGCCAGTAGTATAGATCCAGGCGTCAGGGGGAACGACTTCAATCAGCCCCAGCATTTT. Translation: CASSIDPGVRGNDFNQPQHF.

The V and J genes are TRBV6-4 and TRBJ1-2; no firm D call. Germline CDR1 is MRHNA and CDR2 is SNTAGT. CDR3 size: 15 residues. Trimming stripped 2 bases from V and 4 bases from J, with 14 bases between. The CDR3 region has the DNA TGTGCCAGCAGTGACCCTGGACTGACAATCTATGGCTACACCTTC. It specifies CASSDPGLTIYGYTF.

This clone was found once. The CDR3 is CASSGGWAGELFF. DNA for the CDR3: TGTGCCAGCAGCGGCGGCTGGGCCGGGGAGCTGTTTTTT. This chain joins TRBV11-2 and TRBJ2-2; D unresolved. Germline values: CDR1 SGHAT, CDR2 FQNNGV. V shed 5 bases and J shed 6 bases, with 10 bases lying between them. CDR3 size: 13 residues.

The V and J genes are TRBV18 and TRBJ2-5; no clear D. Trimming cost V 3 bases and J 4 bases, with 15 bases left between them. From germline, CDR1 is KGHSH and CDR2 LQKENI. The CDR3 consists of 15 residues. CDR3 coding DNA: TGTGCCAGCTCACCCAACGTTGGGGTGCCAGAGACCCAGTACTTC. Translated: CASSPNVGVPETQYF.

This rearrangement joins TRBV7-6 to TRBJ2-5, with 9 bases aligning to TRBD1. V gave up 6 bases and J gave up 3 bases; unmatched junction bases: 14. Germline values: CDR1 SGHVS, CDR2 FNYEAQ. The CDR3 consists of 17 residues. CDR3 protein: CASSRAGTGLPEETQYF. The CDR3 DNA is TGTGCCAGCAGTCGTGCCGGGACAGGGCTTCCCGAAGAGACCCAGTACTTC.

The chain couples TRBV4-1 to TRBJ2-7; D remains unclear. CDR1 and CDR2 (germline): MGHRA, YSYEKL. The CDR3 is 15 amino acids. V was clipped by 3 bases and J by 6 bases, with 18 bases between them. CDR3 loop: CASSHRFGDLSEQYF. The CDR3, as DNA: TGCGCCAGCAGCCACAGATTTGGGGATCTCTCCGAGCAGTACTTC.

The chain links TRBV4-3 to TRBJ2-4; TRBD1 matches at 9 bases. This CDR3 is built from 15 residues. V trimming: 1 base; J trimming: 7 bases; junction bases outside the gene matches: 5. CDR1 is LGHNA, CDR2 YSLEER, per germline. The CDR3 nucleotides are TGCGCCAGCAGCCAAGGGCGGACAGGGGTGAACATTCAGTACTTC. Translation gives CASSQGRTGVNIQYF.

V gene TRBV7-6 combines with J gene TRBJ2-5, with 7 positions matching TRBD1. The CDR3 contains 17 residues. With 4 bases clipped from V and 5 bases from J, the junction kept 16 bases outside the gene matches. CDR1 is SGHVS, CDR2 FNYEAQ, per germline. For the CDR3, the DNA is TGTGCCAGCAGCTCCACGTCTGGTTCCGTCAGGGGGGAGACCCAGTACTTC. This gives the protein CASSSTSGSVRGETQYF.

The chain carries TRBV3-1 (or the pseudogene TRBV3-2) and TRBJ2-1; 14 nucleotides match TRBD2. V shed 4 bases, J shed 9 bases, and the junction held 5 bases outside the gene matches. Germline values: CDR1 LGHDT, CDR2 YNNKEL (reference sequence). The CDR3 length is 15 residues. Here the CDR3 reads CASSRLAGGGGEQFF. The CDR3 DNA is TGTGCCAGCAGCCGACTAGCGGGAGGGGGTGGTGAGCAGTTCTTC.

V is TRBV7-8 and J is TRBJ2-7; maybe TRBD1 (5 bases). Trimming left V 2 bases short and J 2 bases short, with 13 bases between. CDR1 is SGHVS, CDR2 FQNEAQ, per germline. The CDR3 covers 15 residues. CDR3: CASSLNLDTPYEQYF. The DNA of the CDR3 is TGTGCCAGCAGCTTAAACCTGGACACTCCCTACGAGCAGTACTTC.

The rearrangement joins TRBV18 to TRBJ2-5; D might be TRBD2 (6 bases). The CDR3 is 16 residues long. Germline values: CDR1 KGHSH, CDR2 LQKENI. Trimming stripped 0 bases from V and 6 bases from J, with 17 bases between. The DNA of the CDR3 is TGTGCCAGCTCACCACCGGATGGAAGGAGGGCGAAGACCCAGTACTTC. This codes for CASSPPDGRRAKTQYF.

The CDR3, as DNA: TGTGCCAGCAGTAACAATTCAGATAGCTCCTACGAGCAGTACTTC. This sequence encodes CASSNNSDSSYEQYF. The chain links TRBV27 to TRBJ2-7; no firm D call. Germline V gene sequence: CDR1 MNHEY, CDR2 SMNVEV (reference sequence). This CDR3 comprises 15 residues. V lost 5 bases and J lost 0, with 14 bases in between.

This sequence joins TRBV28 and TRBJ2-3; 7 positions match TRBD1. V shed 6 bases, J shed 3 bases, and the junction held 9 bases outside the gene matches. The germline V gene encodes CDR1 MDHEN and CDR2 SYDVKM. The CDR3 loop spans 15 amino acids. CDR3 DNA: TGTGCCAGCAGCCCCGGCGAGGGGGCTACAGATACGCAGTATTTT. It codes for CASSPGEGATDTQYF.

The chain uses TRBV11-2 and TRBJ2-2; possibly TRBD2 for D (5 bases). The CDR3 extends over 15 amino acids. V lost 4 bases to trimming and J lost 2 bases, with 11 bases between them. CDR1 SGHAT and CDR2 FQNNGV come from the germline V gene. CDR3 DNA: TGTGCCAGCAGCTCCCCGGGATTAAACACCGGGGAGCTGTTTTTT. This sequence encodes CASSSPGLNTGELFF.

The chain employs TRBV2 and TRBJ2-7; 7 bases fit TRBD1. The CDR3 loop spans 11 amino acids. V was pared by 6 bases and J by 6 bases, with 2 bases of the junction left unmatched. The germline CDR1 and CDR2 sequences are SNHLY and FYNNEI. The CDR3 DNA is TGTGCCAGCAGCGCAGGGGGCGAGCAGTACTTC. This codes for CASSAGGEQYF.

V and J are TRBV24-1 and TRBJ2-5, with D perhaps TRBD1 (5 bases). Trimming cost V 7 bases and J 3 bases, with 17 bases left between them. CDR3 length equals 15 residues. Germline V gives CDR1 KGHDR, CDR2 SFDVKD. DNA for the CDR3: TGTGCCACCAGCCAAGGGGCCTTTTGGGAAGAGACCCAGTACTTC. This gives the protein CATSQGAFWEETQYF.

The rearrangement uses TRBV28 and TRBJ2-1; TRBD2 aligns across 8 bases. The V gene end was trimmed by 5 bases and the J gene end by 6 bases; junction bases not matched to a gene: 12. CDR1 and CDR2 (germline): MDHEN, SYDVKM. The CDR3 consists of 16 residues. The CDR3 DNA sequence: TGTGCCAGCAGTCTTGAGGGACTAGTAAGATTCAATGAGCAGTTCTTC. Translation gives CASSLEGLVRFNEQFF.

In its sample, this clone was seen a few times. The rearrangement links TRBV28 to TRBJ2-7; 11 bases line up with TRBD1. CDR3 length equals 17 residues. CDR1 and CDR2 (germline): MDHEN, SYDVKM. The ends lost 7 bases at V and 1 base at J; junction bases unmatched: 12. The CDR3 DNA reads as TGTGCCAGCATCGACCGGTTTGGACAGGGGGCGTCCTACGAGCAGTACTTC. Protein: CASIDRFGQGASYEQYF. Supplemented by reference TRBV28 and TRBJ2-7, the full variable domain reads DVKVTQSSRYLVKRTGEKVFLECVQDMDHENMFWYRQDPGLGLRLIYFSYDVKMKEKGDIPEGYSVSREKKERFSLILESASTNQTSMYLCASIDRFGQGASYEQYFGPGTRLTVT.

This clone was observed a single time. The V call is TRBV7-9, the J call TRBJ2-1, with D uncertain. This CDR3 is 14 amino acids long. CDR1 SEHNR and CDR2 FQNEAQ come from the germline V gene (reference sequence). The germline V and J ends were trimmed by 0 bases and 10 bases, with 13 bases remaining between them. CDR3 in amino acids: CASSLARSTWEQFF. Here the CDR3 DNA reads TGTGCCAGCAGCTTAGCGCGGTCCACCTGGGAGCAGTTCTTC.